This T cell receptor (beta chain) was sequenced for a study of blood T cell repertoires in COVID-19. The table came from immunoSEQ multiplex PCR; TCRdb's copy has only in-frame clones and leaves some out. The table lists about 200,000 clones, around four fifths of them singletons. Trimming took off 5 bases at V and 5 bases at J, with 13 bases between the two ends. From germline, CDR1 is SGHNT and CDR2 YYREEE (reference sequence). The CDR3 length is 14 residues. This chain links TRBV5-4 with TRBJ1-4; a weak D match, TRBD1 (5 bases). Sequencing used peripheral blood. The clonotype comes from a man aged 40-49 years with acute or convalescent COVID-19. In DNA, the CDR3 is TGTGCCAGCAGTCCGACAGCTTCCAATGAAAAACTGTTTTTT. Its translation: CASSPTASNEKLFF.